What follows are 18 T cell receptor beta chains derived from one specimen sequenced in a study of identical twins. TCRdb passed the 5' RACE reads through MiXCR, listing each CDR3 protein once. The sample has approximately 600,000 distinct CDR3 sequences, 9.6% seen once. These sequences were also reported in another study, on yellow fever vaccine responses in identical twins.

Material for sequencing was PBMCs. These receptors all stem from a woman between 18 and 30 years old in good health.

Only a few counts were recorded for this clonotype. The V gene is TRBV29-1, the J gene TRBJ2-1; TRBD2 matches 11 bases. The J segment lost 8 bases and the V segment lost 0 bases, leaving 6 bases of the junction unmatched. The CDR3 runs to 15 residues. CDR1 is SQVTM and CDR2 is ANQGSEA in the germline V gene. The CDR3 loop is CSVEEVSGRADEQFF. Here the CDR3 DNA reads TGCAGCGTTGAAGAGGTTAGCGGGAGGGCCGATGAGCAGTTCTTC.

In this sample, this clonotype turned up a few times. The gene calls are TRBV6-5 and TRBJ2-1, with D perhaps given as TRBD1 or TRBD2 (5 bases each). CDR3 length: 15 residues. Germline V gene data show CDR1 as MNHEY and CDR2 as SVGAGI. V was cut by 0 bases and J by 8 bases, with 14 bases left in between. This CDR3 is CASSYSKGRAYEQFF. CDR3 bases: TGTGCCAGCAGTTACTCGAAGGGGAGAGCCTATGAGCAGTTCTTC.

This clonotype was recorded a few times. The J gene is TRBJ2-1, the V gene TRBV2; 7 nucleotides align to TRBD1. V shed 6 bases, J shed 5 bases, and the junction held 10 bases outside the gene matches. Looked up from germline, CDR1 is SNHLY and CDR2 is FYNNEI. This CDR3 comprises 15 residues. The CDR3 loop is CASRGTGEVHNEQFF. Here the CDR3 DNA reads TGTGCCAGCAGAGGAACAGGGGAAGTCCACAATGAGCAGTTCTTC.

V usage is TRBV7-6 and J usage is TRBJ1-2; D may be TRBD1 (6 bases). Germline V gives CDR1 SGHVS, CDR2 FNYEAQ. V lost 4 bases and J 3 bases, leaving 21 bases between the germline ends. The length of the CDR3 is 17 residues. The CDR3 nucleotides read TGTGCCAGCAGCTCGCGGGACAAGCGAGTCGACGACTATGGCTACACCTTC. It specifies CASSSRDKRVDDYGYTF. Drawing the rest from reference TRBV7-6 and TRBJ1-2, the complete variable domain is GAGVSQSPRYKVTKRGQDVALRCDPISGHVSLYWYRQALGQGPEFLTYFNYEAQQDKSGLPNDRFSAERPEGSISTLTIQRTEQRDSAMYRCASSSRDKRVDDYGYTFGSGTRLTVV.

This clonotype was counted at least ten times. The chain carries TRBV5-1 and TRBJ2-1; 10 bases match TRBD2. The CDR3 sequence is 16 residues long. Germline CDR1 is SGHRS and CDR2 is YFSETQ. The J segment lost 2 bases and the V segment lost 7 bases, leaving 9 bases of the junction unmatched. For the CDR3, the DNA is TGCGCCAGCCGGGGGCTAGCGGGGGAAACCTACAATGAGCAGTTCTTC. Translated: CASRGLAGETYNEQFF.

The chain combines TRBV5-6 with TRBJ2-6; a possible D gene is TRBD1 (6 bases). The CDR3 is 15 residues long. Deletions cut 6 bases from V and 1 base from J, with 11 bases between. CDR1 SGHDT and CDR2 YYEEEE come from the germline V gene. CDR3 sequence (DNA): TGTGCCAGCATGACAGGAGCTTCTGGGGCCAACGTCCTGACTTTC. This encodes CASMTGASGANVLTF.

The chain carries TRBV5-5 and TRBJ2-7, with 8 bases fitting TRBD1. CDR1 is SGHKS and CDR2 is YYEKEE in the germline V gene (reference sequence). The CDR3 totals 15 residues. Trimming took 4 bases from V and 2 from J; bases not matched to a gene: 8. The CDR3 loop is CASSMGQAAAYEQYF. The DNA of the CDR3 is TGTGCCAGCAGCATGGGACAGGCTGCCGCCTACGAGCAGTACTTC.

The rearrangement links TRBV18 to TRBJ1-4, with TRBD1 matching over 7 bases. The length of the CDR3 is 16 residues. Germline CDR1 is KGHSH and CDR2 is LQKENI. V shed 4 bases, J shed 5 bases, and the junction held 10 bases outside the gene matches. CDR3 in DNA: TGTGCCAGCTCACGCGTTCCGGGACAGCAAAATGAAAAACTGTTTTTT. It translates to CASSRVPGQQNEKLFF.

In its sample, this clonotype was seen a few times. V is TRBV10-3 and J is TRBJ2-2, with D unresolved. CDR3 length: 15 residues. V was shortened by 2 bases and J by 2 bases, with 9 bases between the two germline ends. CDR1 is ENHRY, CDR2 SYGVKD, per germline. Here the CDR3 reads CAISEGQFNTGELFF. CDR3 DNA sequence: TGTGCCATCAGTGAGGGGCAGTTTAACACCGGGGAGCTGTTTTTT.

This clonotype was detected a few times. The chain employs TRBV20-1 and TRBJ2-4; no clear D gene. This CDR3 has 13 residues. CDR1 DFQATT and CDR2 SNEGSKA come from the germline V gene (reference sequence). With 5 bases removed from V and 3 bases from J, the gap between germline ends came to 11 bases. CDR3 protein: CSAQWDGKNIQYF. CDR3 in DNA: TGCAGTGCTCAATGGGATGGCAAAAACATTCAGTACTTC.

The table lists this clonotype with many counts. CDR3 residues: CATSGWGDAQPQHF. CDR3 coding DNA: TGTGCCACCAGCGGGTGGGGGGACGCTCAGCCCCAGCATTTT. This sequence joins TRBV27 and TRBJ1-5; possibly TRBD1 for D (5 bases). With 10 bases removed from V and 6 bases from J, the gap between germline ends came to 19 bases. This CDR3 is built from 14 residues. The germline V gene encodes CDR1 MNHEY and CDR2 SMNVEV (reference sequence).

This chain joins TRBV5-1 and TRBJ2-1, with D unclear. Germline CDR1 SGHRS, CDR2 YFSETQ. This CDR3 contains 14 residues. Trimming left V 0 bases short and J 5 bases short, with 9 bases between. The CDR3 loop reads CASSLERSNNEQFF. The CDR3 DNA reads TGCGCCAGCAGCTTGGAACGGAGCAACAATGAGCAGTTCTTC.

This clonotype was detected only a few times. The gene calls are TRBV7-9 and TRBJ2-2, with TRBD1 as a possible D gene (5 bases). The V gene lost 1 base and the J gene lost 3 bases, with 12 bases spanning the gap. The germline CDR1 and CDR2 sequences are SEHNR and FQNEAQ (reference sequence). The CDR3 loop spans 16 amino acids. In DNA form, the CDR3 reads TGTGCCAGCAGCTTAGTTGGTCAGGGTTACACCGGGGAGCTGTTTTTT. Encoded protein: CASSLVGQGYTGELFF.

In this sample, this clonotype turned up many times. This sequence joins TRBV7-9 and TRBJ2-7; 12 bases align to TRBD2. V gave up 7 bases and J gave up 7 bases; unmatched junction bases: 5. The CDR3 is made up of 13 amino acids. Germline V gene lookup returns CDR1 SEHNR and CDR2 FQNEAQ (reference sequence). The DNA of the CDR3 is TGTGCCAGCAAGAGACTAGCGGGGGCGGAGCAGTACTTC. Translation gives CASKRLAGAEQYF.

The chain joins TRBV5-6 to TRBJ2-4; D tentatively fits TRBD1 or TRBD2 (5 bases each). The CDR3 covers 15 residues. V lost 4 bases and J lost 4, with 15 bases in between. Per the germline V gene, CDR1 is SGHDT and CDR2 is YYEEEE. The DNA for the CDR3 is TGTGCCAGCAGCCCGGGACCTTTGGATAAAAACATTCAGTACTTC. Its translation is CASSPGPLDKNIQYF.

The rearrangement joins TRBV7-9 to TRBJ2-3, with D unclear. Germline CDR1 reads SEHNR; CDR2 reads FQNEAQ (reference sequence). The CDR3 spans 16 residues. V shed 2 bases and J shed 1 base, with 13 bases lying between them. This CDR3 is CASSLNQRIGTDTQYF. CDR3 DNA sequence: TGTGCCAGCAGCTTAAATCAGAGAATAGGCACAGATACGCAGTATTTT.

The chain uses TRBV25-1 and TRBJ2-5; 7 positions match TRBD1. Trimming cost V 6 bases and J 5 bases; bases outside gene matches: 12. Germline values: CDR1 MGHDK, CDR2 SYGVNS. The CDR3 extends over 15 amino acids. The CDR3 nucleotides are TGTGCCAGCAGCCGGGACAGTCCAACCAAGGAGACCCAGTACTTC. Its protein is CASSRDSPTKETQYF.

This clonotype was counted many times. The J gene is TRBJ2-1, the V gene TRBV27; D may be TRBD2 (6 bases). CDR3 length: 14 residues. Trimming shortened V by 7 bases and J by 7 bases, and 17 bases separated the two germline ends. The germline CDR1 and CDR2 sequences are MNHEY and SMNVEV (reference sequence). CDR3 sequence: CASTLSGDVNEQFF. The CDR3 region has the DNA TGTGCCAGCACCCTATCGGGGGATGTTAATGAGCAGTTCTTC.